This paragraph reports one T cell receptor (beta chain). Its cognate antigen has yet to be identified. No base quality information exists; no much larger clone differs at one position. This specimen belongs to a study of glioma-infiltrating T cells after dendritic cell vaccination (dated by TCRdb to 2016 to 2018). Context from the whole study: The cohort comprised 15 glioblastoma patients from Phase I and II dendritic cell vaccination trials, 9 newly diagnosed and 6 with recurrent disease. Patients received autologous tumor lysate-pulsed dendritic cell vaccination between about 2002 and 2013. Survival after dendritic cell vaccination was correlated with TCR sequencing metrics, such as TIL content and the overlap between tumor and blood repertoires. Three intradermal dendritic cell vaccine injections were administered to patients at biweekly intervals in the arm below the axilla. In glioblastoma patients vaccinated with dendritic cells, deep sequencing of TCR beta CDR3 regions served to measure the amount of tumor-infiltrating lymphocytes and to compare repertoires between tumor and blood. To make the vaccine, monocyte-derived dendritic cells were cultured for 7 to 8 days with IL-4 and GM-CSF and then pulsed overnight with autologous tumor lysate. Broader findings and caveats from the paper: No direct relationship between TCR clonality and survival was found, suggesting that a diverse polyclonal response may matter. The cohort was small and heterogeneous, with few patients having full blood and tumor sets and even fewer initial-recurrent tumor pairs. After dendritic cell vaccination, a higher estimated pretreatment TIL content predicted longer time to progression and overall survival. The three-group TCR overlap response model was described as speculative and requiring prospective validation.

Using the immunoSEQ assay, TCRB CDR3 regions were amplified from about 1.9 micrograms of genomic DNA, or from all available DNA when less than that was on hand. For multiplex PCR, 60 forward primers for TCR V beta segments and 13 reverse primers for J beta segments were used. To estimate reads per starting template, synthetic control templates were spiked into each sample at limiting dilution. Reads of 87 bp were generated by sequencing on the Illumina HiSeq System. In the paper's pipeline: PCR and sequencing errors were removed by merging closely related sequences with a nearest neighbor algorithm. TCR overlap was measured as the percentage of unique tumor TCR beta sequences also present in the same patient's peripheral blood. As stored in TCRdb, this immuneACCESS dataset retains in-frame rearrangements with V and J assigned. A fraction of the clones does not appear; measured against another copy, unresolved V genes explain less than half of the discrepancy, and the remainder lacks a known reason. The V and J calls and the clone size are those of that table, but D and trimming were determined from the DNA. Recorded for this sample are about 38,000 clones; just under 85% of them occurred a single time. About 7.8% of the sample belongs to the ten largest clones.

Patients were selected on the basis of adequate residual fresh-frozen tumor tissue and more than two years of available survival data. Although molecular status otherwise differed among the glioblastoma patients, no patient had an isocitrate dehydrogenase mutation. PBMC collection took place before vaccination, two weeks after the third vaccination, and at tumor progression if progression occurred. The Qiagen DNeasy Blood extraction Kit was used for extraction of genomic DNA. The junction carries 12 bases between V and J, which are trimmed by 4 bases and 2 bases respectively. CDR1 and CDR2 are drawn from the germline V gene: ENHRY, SYGVKD. The CDR3 holds 14 amino acids from the cysteine to the phenylalanine. Just CDR3 DNA is preserved here, 42 bases in frame from base 1.

The starting material was blood, obtained before dendritic cell vaccination. This receptor was identified in a human donor with glioblastoma. This chain joins TRBV10-3 to TRBJ2-7; a tentative D call is TRBD1 (6 bases match). The CDR3 in this case is CAISVTGTTYEQYF. The sequenced DNA: TGTGCCATCAGTGTGACAGGAACGACCTACGAGCAGTACTTC.